Many counts were recorded for the clone carrying this TCR beta chain. Its antigen remains unidentified. The data derive from a study of early T cells in non-severe SARS-CoV-2 infection. Study at large: It was bulk RNA from unsorted whole blood that was sequenced, and the chains were unpaired.

This CDR3 is 19 amino acids long. General study findings and limits: VDJdb matching, biased toward anti-spike CD8 responses, missed private and CD4 specificities.

Researchers attached unique molecular identifiers to individual cDNA molecules. TCRdb itself ran the 5' RACE reads through MiXCR, one entry per CDR3 protein. Counted here are tens of thousands of distinct CDR3 sequences, approximately 6.9% occurring once; the ten biggest clones make up more than 3.5%. Sequencing input: whole blood. The source of this sequence is an adult who was a healthcare worker with PCR-confirmed SARS-CoV-2 infection or an uninfected control (not recorded which). The chain links TRBV21-1 to TRBJ2-1; the table gives TRBD2 as D, unverified against the DNA. TRBV21-1 corresponds to a pseudogene. CDR3 loop: CASSPRGAGETGAYNEQFF. For the CDR3, the DNA is TGTGCCAGCAGCCCCAGGGGAGCGGGAGAGACTGGTGCCTACAATGAGCAGTTCTTC.